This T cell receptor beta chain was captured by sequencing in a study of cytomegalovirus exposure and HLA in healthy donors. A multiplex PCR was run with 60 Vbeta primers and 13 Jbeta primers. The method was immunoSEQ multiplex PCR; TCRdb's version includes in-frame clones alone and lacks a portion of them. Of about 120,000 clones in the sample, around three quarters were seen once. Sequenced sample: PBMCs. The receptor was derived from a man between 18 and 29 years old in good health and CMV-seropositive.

Here the CDR3 reads CASVGGVSSGNTIYF. DNA for the CDR3: TGTGCCAGCGTGGGGGGGGTGAGCTCTGGAAACACCATATATTTT. This sequence joins TRBV28 and TRBJ1-3, with D perhaps matching TRBD1 (5 bases). CDR1 and CDR2 (germline): MDHEN, SYDVKM. The CDR3 is 15 residues long. Trimming removed 8 bases from V and 0 bases from J, with 14 bases in between. The full variable domain, with the rest looked up from reference TRBV28 and TRBJ1-3, is DVKVTQSSRYLVKRTGEKVFLECVQDMDHENMFWYRQDPGLGLRLIYFSYDVKMKEKGDIPEGYSVSREKKERFSLILESASTNQTSMYLCASVGGVSSGNTIYFGEGSWLTVV.